This TCR beta chain was sequenced for a study of blood T cell repertoires in COVID-19. For the study at large: PBMCs, B-cell-depleted T cells, or T cells were the source of the cDNA or gDNA that made up the material.

In the original workflow: It was from reference gene primer amplification that nucleated cell counts were estimated. Some clones are missing from TCRdb's copy, which holds only in-frame ones; the method was immunoSEQ multiplex PCR. V, J and clone size are taken as reported in that table, and D and trimming were inferred from the DNA itself. The data show about 65,000 clones, with over 85% seen just once and roughly 2.7% held by the top ten. The CDR3 is 16 residues long. Looked up from germline, CDR1 is SGDLS and CDR2 is YYNGEE. V lost 0 bases and J 2 bases, leaving 14 bases between the germline ends.

This TCR was recovered from a man between 65 and 85 years old with active COVID-19. The rearrangement joins TRBV9 to TRBJ1-2, with TRBD1 as a possible D gene (6 bases). The sequencing sample was made of peripheral blood. The CDR3 loop is CASSVGVGGVNYGYTF. The DNA for the CDR3 is TGTGCCAGCAGCGTAGGGGTTGGGGGCGTAAACTATGGCTACACCTTC. Drawing the rest from reference TRBV9 and TRBJ1-2, the complete variable domain is DSGVTQTPKHLITATGQRVTLRCSPRSGDLSVYWYQQSLDQGLQFLIQYYNGEERAKGNILERFSAQQFPDLHSELNLSSLELGDSALYFCASSVGVGGVNYGYTFGSGTRLTVV.